Below are 27 T cell receptor beta chains sequenced from a single sample in a study of cytomegalovirus exposure and HLA in healthy donors. This PCR relied on a set of 60 Vbeta primers and 13 Jbeta primers. Produced via immunoSEQ multiplex PCR; TCRdb's table is partial and in-frame only. The sample table includes approximately 140,000 clones. Input material: PBMCs. The source is a woman aged 50 to 65 in good health and CMV-seronegative.

V gene TRBV2 combines with J gene TRBJ2-5; D unclear. The V gene's germline CDR1 is SNHLY and CDR2 FYNNEI. The CDR3 is 14 residues long. V was pared by 6 bases and J by 1 base, with 12 bases between. The chain's CDR3 is CASRPQVLQETQYF. The CDR3 nucleotides read TGTGCCAGCAGACCCCAGGTGCTCCAAGAGACCCAGTACTTC. The full variable domain, with the rest looked up from reference TRBV2 and TRBJ2-5, is EPEVTQTPSHQVTQMGQEVILRCVPISNHLYFYWYRQILGQKVEFLVSFYNNEISEKSEIFDDQFSVERPDGSNFTLKIRSTKLEDSAMYFCASRPQVLQETQYFGPGTRLLVL.

The genes are TRBV19 and TRBJ2-5; a weak D match, TRBD1 (5 bases). Germline V gene lookup returns CDR1 LNHDA and CDR2 SQIVND (reference sequence). Trimming stripped 2 bases from V and 5 bases from J, with 6 bases between. The CDR3 is made up of 12 amino acids. CDR3 bases: TGTGCCAGTAGTATAAGGGGTGAGACCCAGTACTTC. Amino acids: CASSIRGETQYF.

The chain links TRBV28 to TRBJ2-5, with 16 bases matching TRBD2. This CDR3 has 17 amino acids. Germline trimming cut 5 bases from V and 7 bases from J; bases unmatched to any gene: 10. Germline loops: CDR1 MDHEN, CDR2 SYDVKM. CDR3 in DNA: TGTGCCAGCAGTCATGGGACTAGCGGGGGGGCTGGTTGGACCCAGTACTTC. It specifies CASSHGTSGGAGWTQYF.

The chain has TRBV5-4 and TRBJ1-3; TRBD1 aligns across 8 bases. The V gene's germline CDR1 is SGHNT and CDR2 YYREEE (reference sequence). CDR3 size: 15 residues. Losses at the gene ends were 3 bases for V and 3 bases for J; bases not matched to a gene: 5. DNA for the CDR3: TGTGCCAGCAGCTCGAGGACAGGGTATGGAAACACCATATATTTT. This codes for CASSSRTGYGNTIYF.

The CDR3, as DNA: TGTGCCAGCAGCGTATTACCTAGCGGGCCCTACAATGAGCAGTTCTTC. This translates into CASSVLPSGPYNEQFF. The J gene is TRBJ2-1, the V gene TRBV9; 8 bases align to TRBD2. With 1 base clipped from V and 2 bases from J, the junction kept 5 bases outside the gene matches. Germline loops: CDR1 SGDLS, CDR2 YYNGEE. CDR3 length: 16 residues.

The J gene is TRBJ2-7, the V gene TRBV28; 7 nucleotides match TRBD2. Germline CDR1 and CDR2: MDHEN and SYDVKM. The trim removed 4 bases at V and 5 bases at J, leaving 5 bases unmatched. This CDR3 region has 13 residues. This chain's CDR3 is CASSWEGLHEQYF. The CDR3 DNA reads TGTGCCAGCAGTTGGGAGGGCCTCCACGAGCAGTACTTC.

The chain employs TRBV9 and TRBJ2-1; D perhaps matches TRBD2 (6 bases). CDR1 is SGDLS, CDR2 YYNGEE, per germline. CDR3 length: 13 residues. V was cut by 3 bases and J by 14 bases, with 18 bases left in between. CDR3 loop: CASSARDSFPEFF. The CDR3 coding sequence is TGTGCCAGCAGCGCTCGGGACTCCTTCCCGGAGTTCTTC.

V and J are TRBV21-1 and TRBJ1-2. TRBV21-1 is described as a pseudogene. The CDR3 is 14 amino acids. CDR3 DNA sequence: TGTGCCAGCAGCCGTGTAGGAGCTAACTATGGCTACACCTTC. Protein sequence: CASSRVGANYGYTF.

The chain joins TRBV5-1 to TRBJ1-2; 8 positions match TRBD1. Trimming took 4 bases from V and 7 from J; bases not matched to a gene: 15. This CDR3 is built from 16 residues. Germline V gene sequence: CDR1 SGHRS, CDR2 YFSETQ. This CDR3 is CASSPAQGATVSGYTF. The CDR3 coding sequence is TGCGCCAGCAGCCCGGCGCAGGGGGCGACGGTCAGTGGCTACACCTTC.

The genes are TRBV5-1 and TRBJ2-1, with D possibly being TRBD2 (6 bases). Germline V gene sequence: CDR1 SGHRS, CDR2 YFSETQ. The V gene lost 4 bases and the J gene lost 6 bases, with 14 bases spanning the gap. The CDR3 totals 14 residues. The CDR3 sequence is CASSELAAVNEQFF. DNA of the CDR3: TGCGCCAGCAGCGAACTAGCTGCCGTCAATGAGCAGTTCTTC.

V and J are TRBV19 and TRBJ1-4, with 7 bases that match TRBD1. This CDR3 region has 15 residues. J gave up 0 bases and V 5 bases, and 3 bases lay outside the gene matches. The germline gives CDR1 LNHDA, CDR2 SQIVND (reference sequence). CDR3 coding DNA: TGTGCCAGTAGTGTCCAGGGGGCAACTAATGAAAAACTGTTTTTT. It yields the protein CASSVQGATNEKLFF.

The chain employs TRBV12-2 and TRBJ2-1; the tabulated D call, TRBD2, remains unverified against the DNA. TRBV12-2 is assigned pseudogene status. This CDR3 has 21 residues. Written as DNA, the CDR3 is TGTGCAAGTCGCTTAGCCGGGGTTAGGTTGGTGACTAGTGACTCCTACAATGAGCAGTTCTTC. Encoded protein: CASRLAGVRLVTSDSYNEQFF.

The rearrangement joins TRBV9 to TRBJ2-7; 8 bases fit TRBD2. This CDR3 contains 15 residues. The V segment lost 0 bases and the J segment 2 bases; nucleotides outside the gene matches: 4. Germline CDR1 is SGDLS and CDR2 is YYNGEE. Here the CDR3 reads CASSVATGGPYEQYF. The CDR3 nucleotides read TGTGCCAGCAGCGTAGCTACGGGAGGGCCCTACGAGCAGTACTTC.

The CDR3 DNA reads as TGTGCCAGCAGTCTATCTAGCGGGAGCTCCTACGAGCAGTACTTC. The encoded protein is CASSLSSGSSYEQYF. The chain combines TRBV6-6 with TRBJ2-7, with TRBD2 matching 10 bases. Germline lookup yields CDR1 MNHNY and CDR2 SVGAGI (reference sequence). The CDR3 extends over 15 amino acids. J gave up 0 bases and V 5 bases, and 4 bases lay outside the gene matches.

This chain connects TRBV5-1 to TRBJ2-3, with 13 bases that match TRBD2. From germline, CDR1 is SGHRS and CDR2 YFSETQ. The V segment lost 6 bases and the J segment 2 bases; nucleotides outside the gene matches: 6. The CDR3 spans 16 residues. CDR3 coding DNA: TGCGCCAGCACGTGGACTAGCGGGGGCCCCACAGATACGCAGTATTTT. Translated: CASTWTSGGPTDTQYF.

The rearrangement links TRBV9 to TRBJ2-1; TRBD2 agrees at 8 bases. Germline CDR1 reads SGDLS; CDR2 reads YYNGEE. The length of the CDR3 is 16 residues. The V gene end was trimmed by 0 bases and the J gene end by 5 bases; junction bases not matched to a gene: 7. The DNA for the CDR3 is TGTGCCAGCAGCGTAGAAAGGCGGGGGGTTGACAATGAGCAGTTCTTC. It codes for CASSVERRGVDNEQFF.

V and J are TRBV10-3 and TRBJ1-3; D possibly corresponds to TRBD1 (6 bases). The CDR3 has 14 residues. V dropped 7 bases and J dropped 4 bases, with 14 bases sitting between them. Germline loops: CDR1 ENHRY, CDR2 SYGVKD. This CDR3 is CAITGGGAGNTIYF. Written as DNA, the CDR3 is TGTGCCATCACAGGAGGGGGGGCCGGAAACACCATATATTTT.

The chain employs TRBV19 and TRBJ2-2; 10 bases align to TRBD1. This CDR3 has 15 residues. Looked up from germline, CDR1 is LNHDA and CDR2 is SQIVND (reference sequence). V trimming: 1 base; J trimming: 8 bases; junction bases outside the gene matches: 4. The CDR3 DNA is TGTGCCAGTAGTATAGCCGGACAGGGGGTAGGGGAGCTGTTTTTT. Translation gives CASSIAGQGVGELFF. The entire variable domain, with the rest obtained from reference TRBV19 and TRBJ2-2, is as follows: DGGITQSPKYLFRKEGQNVTLSCEQNLNHDAMYWYRQDPGQGLRLIYYSQIVNDFQKGDIAEGYSVSREKKESFPLTVTSAQKNPTAFYLCASSIAGQGVGELFFGEGSRLTVL.

This chain connects TRBV6-5 to TRBJ2-7; D gene ambiguous. CDR1 MNHEY and CDR2 SVGAGI come from the germline V gene. The CDR3 has 11 residues. Trimming left V 5 bases short and J 9 bases short, with 11 bases between. The CDR3 coding sequence is TGTGCCAGCAGTGACCGACTGGGGCAGTACTTC. Translation: CASSDRLGQYF.

V usage is TRBV6-5 and J usage is TRBJ1-1, with D unresolved. CDR1 is MNHEY and CDR2 is SVGAGI in the germline V gene. CDR3 size: 14 residues. V lost 7 bases, J lost 7 bases, and 19 bases lay in between. The CDR3 here is CASTGDEARVEAFF. The CDR3, as DNA: TGTGCCAGCACCGGGGATGAAGCCAGAGTTGAAGCTTTCTTT.

The chain recombines TRBV5-1 with TRBJ2-7; 10 nucleotides match TRBD1. The CDR3 is 14 amino acids. Germline assignment: CDR1 SGHRS and CDR2 YFSETQ. The ends lost 4 bases at V and 7 bases at J; junction bases unmatched: 8. The CDR3 reads CASSDRQGAGEQYF. The CDR3 DNA reads as TGCGCCAGCAGCGACAGACAGGGGGCGGGGGAGCAGTACTTC.

This chain joins TRBV10-3 and TRBJ1-1; D perhaps matches TRBD1 (5 bases). The CDR3 consists of 14 residues. Trimming pared 3 bases from V and 4 bases from J, leaving 12 bases between. Germline loops: CDR1 ENHRY, CDR2 SYGVKD. CDR3 loop: CAISEIQVSTEAFF. In DNA, the CDR3 is TGTGCCATCAGTGAAATACAGGTATCCACTGAAGCTTTCTTT.

The chain uses TRBV9 and TRBJ2-5; possible D gene TRBD1, 5 bases. The CDR3 runs 15 residues. With 4 bases removed from V and 2 bases from J, the gap between germline ends came to 15 bases. Looked up from germline, CDR1 is SGDLS and CDR2 is YYNGEE. The CDR3 here is CASSPSGAKQETQYF. CDR3 coding DNA: TGTGCCAGCAGCCCTTCTGGGGCTAAACAAGAGACCCAGTACTTC.

Comments on this clone: The sample has other DNA sequences that encode this CDR3 too. The V call is TRBV30, the J call TRBJ1-2; D might be TRBD1 (6 bases). CDR1 GTSNPN and CDR2 SVGIG come from the germline V gene (reference sequence). CDR3 length: 12 residues. Trimming pared 0 bases from V and 6 bases from J, leaving 8 bases between. The CDR3: CAWSVRTDGYTF. Written as DNA, the CDR3 is TGTGCCTGGAGTGTAAGGACAGATGGCTACACCTTC. Full variable domain (rest looked up from reference TRBV30 and TRBJ1-2): SQTIHQWPATLVQPVGSPLSLECTVEGTSNPNLYWYRQAAGRGLQLLFYSVGIGQISSEVPQNLSASRPQDRQFILSSKKLLLSDSGFYLCAWSVRTDGYTFGSGTRLTVV.

The genes are TRBV27 and TRBJ2-7; weak D call: TRBD2 (5 bases). Germline CDR1 MNHEY, CDR2 SMNVEV (reference sequence). The V gene lost 5 bases and the J gene lost 0 bases, with 14 bases spanning the gap. This CDR3 region has 15 residues. CDR3 residues: CASSPWTGSSYEQYF. CDR3 sequence (DNA): TGTGCCAGCAGTCCCTGGACGGGGAGCTCCTACGAGCAGTACTTC.

The rearrangement links TRBV5-6 to TRBJ1-4, with 9 bases aligning to TRBD1. CDR3 length equals 12 residues. The junction had 2 bases not matched to a gene; V was cut back by 3 bases and J by 11 bases. From germline, CDR1 is SGHDT and CDR2 YYEEEE. The CDR3 DNA reads as TGTGCCAGCAGCTACGGACAGGGGAAACTGTTTTTT. This encodes CASSYGQGKLFF.

As to this clone: The same CDR3 arises from other DNA sequences in this sample as well. The chain couples TRBV4-1 to TRBJ1-6; 9 nucleotides match TRBD1. Germline V lookup: CDR1 MGHRA, CDR2 YSYEKL. Losses at the gene ends were 3 bases for V and 9 bases for J; bases not matched to a gene: 3. This CDR3 has 14 amino acids. The DNA of the CDR3 is TGCGCCAGCAGCCAGGGACAGGGTGGTTCACCCCTCCACTTT. Protein sequence: CASSQGQGGSPLHF.